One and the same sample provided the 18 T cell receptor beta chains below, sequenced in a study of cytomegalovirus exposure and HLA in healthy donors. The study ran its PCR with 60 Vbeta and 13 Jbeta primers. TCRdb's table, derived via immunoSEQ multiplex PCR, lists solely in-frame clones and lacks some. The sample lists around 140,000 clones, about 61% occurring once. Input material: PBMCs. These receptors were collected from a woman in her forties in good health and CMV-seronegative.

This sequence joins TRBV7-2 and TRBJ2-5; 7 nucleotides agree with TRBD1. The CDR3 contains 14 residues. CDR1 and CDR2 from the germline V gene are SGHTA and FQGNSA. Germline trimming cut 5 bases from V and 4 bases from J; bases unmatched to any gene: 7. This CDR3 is CASSLGTELETQYF. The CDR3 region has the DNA TGTGCCAGCAGCCTCGGGACAGAATTAGAGACCCAGTACTTC.

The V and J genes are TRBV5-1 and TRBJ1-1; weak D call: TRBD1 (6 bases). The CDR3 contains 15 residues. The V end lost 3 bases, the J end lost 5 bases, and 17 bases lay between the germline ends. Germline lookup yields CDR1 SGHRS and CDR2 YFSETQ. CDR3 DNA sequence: TGCGCCAGCAGCTCTCGAGGGGGGGCTAGGACTGAAGCTTTCTTT. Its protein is CASSSRGGARTEAFF.

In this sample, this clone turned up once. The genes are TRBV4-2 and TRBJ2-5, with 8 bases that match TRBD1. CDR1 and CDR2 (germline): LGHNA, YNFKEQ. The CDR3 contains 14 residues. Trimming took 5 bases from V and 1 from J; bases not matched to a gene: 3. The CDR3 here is CASSYGQGQETQYF. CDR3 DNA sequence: TGTGCCAGCAGCTACGGACAGGGCCAAGAGACCCAGTACTTC.

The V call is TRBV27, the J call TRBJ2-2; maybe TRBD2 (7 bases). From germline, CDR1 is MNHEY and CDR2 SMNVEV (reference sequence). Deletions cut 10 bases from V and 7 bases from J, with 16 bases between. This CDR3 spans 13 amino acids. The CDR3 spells CATQEGGRGELFF. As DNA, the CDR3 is TGTGCCACTCAGGAGGGGGGGCGCGGGGAGCTGTTTTTT.

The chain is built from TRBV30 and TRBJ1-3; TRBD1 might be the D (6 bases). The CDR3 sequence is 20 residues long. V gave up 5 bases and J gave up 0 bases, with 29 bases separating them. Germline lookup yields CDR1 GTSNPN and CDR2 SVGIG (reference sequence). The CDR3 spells CAWSPTWTERRGRSGNTIYF. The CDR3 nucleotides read TGTGCCTGGTCTCCGACGTGGACAGAGAGAAGGGGCCGCTCTGGAAACACCATATATTTT.

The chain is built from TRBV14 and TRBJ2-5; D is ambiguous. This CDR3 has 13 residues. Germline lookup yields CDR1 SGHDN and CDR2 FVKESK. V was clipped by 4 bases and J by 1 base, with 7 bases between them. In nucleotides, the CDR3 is TGTGCCAGCAGCCTTAACACCCAAGAGACCCAGTACTTC. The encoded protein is CASSLNTQETQYF.

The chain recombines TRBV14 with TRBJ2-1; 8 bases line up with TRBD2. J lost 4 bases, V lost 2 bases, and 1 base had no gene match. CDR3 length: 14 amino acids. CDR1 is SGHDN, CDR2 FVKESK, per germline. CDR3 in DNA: TGTGCCAGCAGCCAACGGGGGGGTTACAATGAGCAGTTCTTC. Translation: CASSQRGGYNEQFF.

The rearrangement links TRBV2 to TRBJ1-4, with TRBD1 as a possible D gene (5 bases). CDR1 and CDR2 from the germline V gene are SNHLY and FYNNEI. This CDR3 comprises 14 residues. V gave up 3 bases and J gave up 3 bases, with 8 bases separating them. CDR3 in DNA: TGTGCCAGCAGTGAGGGGGGTGCTAATGAAAAACTGTTTTTT. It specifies CASSEGGANEKLFF.

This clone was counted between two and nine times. Written as DNA, the CDR3 is TGTGCCAGCAGTTTAAGCGGGGGCACAGATACGCAGTATTTT. As protein: CASSLSGGTDTQYF. The rearrangement joins TRBV28 to TRBJ2-3; 7 nucleotides match TRBD2. The CDR3 is 14 residues long. The germline V gene encodes CDR1 MDHEN and CDR2 SYDVKM. The ends lost 2 bases at V and 1 base at J; junction bases unmatched: 0.

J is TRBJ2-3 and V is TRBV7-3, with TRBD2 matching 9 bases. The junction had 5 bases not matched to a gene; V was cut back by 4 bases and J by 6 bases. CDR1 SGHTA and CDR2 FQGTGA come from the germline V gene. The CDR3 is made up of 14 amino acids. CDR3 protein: CASSSLAGMDTQYF. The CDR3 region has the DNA TGTGCCAGCAGCTCCCTAGCGGGGATGGATACGCAGTATTTT.

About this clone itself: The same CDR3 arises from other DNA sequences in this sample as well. CDR3 residues: CASSPDSRNTGELFF. The CDR3 DNA sequence: TGCGCCAGCAGCCCGGACAGCCGGAACACCGGGGAGCTGTTTTTT. J is TRBJ2-2 and V is TRBV5-1; tentative D call: TRBD1 (6 bases). Trimming left V 4 bases short and J 1 base short, with 11 bases between. This CDR3 spans 15 amino acids. The germline V gene has CDR1 SGHRS and CDR2 YFSETQ.

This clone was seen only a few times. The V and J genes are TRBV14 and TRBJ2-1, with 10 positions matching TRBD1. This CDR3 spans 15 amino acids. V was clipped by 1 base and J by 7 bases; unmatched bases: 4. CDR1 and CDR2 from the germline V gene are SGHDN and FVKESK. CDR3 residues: CASSQGDRGWNEQFF. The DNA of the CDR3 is TGTGCCAGCAGCCAAGGGGACAGGGGTTGGAATGAGCAGTTCTTC.

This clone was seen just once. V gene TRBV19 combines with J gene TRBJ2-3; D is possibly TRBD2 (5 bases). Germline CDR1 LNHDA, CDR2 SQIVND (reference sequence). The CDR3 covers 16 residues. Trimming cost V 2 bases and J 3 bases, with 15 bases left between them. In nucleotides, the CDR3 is TGTGCCAGTAGTATAAGACGGGATTCGAGGACAGATACGCAGTATTTT. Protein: CASSIRRDSRTDTQYF.

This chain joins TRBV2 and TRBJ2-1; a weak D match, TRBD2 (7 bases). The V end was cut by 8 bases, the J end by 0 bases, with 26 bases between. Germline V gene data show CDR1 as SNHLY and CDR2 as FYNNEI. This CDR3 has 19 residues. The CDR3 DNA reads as TGTGCCAGCCGCGGCTGGGGGCTAGCGGCCGGTAGCTCCTACAATGAGCAGTTCTTC. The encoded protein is CASRGWGLAAGSSYNEQFF.

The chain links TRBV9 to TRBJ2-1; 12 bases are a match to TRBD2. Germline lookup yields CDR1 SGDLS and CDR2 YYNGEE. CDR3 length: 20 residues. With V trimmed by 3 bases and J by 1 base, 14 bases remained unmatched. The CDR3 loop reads CASSAAGLAGTRPSYNEQFF. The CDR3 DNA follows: TGTGCCAGCAGCGCCGCTGGACTAGCGGGGACCCGACCGTCCTACAATGAGCAGTTCTTC.

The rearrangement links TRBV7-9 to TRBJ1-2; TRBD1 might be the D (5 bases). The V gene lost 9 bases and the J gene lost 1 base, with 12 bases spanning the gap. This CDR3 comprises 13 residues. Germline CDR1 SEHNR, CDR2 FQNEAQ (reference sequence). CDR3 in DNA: TGTGCCAGTGGTATGGGGGGTAACTATGGCTACACCTTC. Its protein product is CASGMGGNYGYTF.

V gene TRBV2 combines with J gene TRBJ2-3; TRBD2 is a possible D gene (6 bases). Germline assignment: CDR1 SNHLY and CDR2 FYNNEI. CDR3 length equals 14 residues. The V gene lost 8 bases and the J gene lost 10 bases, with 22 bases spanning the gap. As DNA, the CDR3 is TGTGCCAGCGGGCGCGGGGCCGACTCGGGTGCGCAGTATTTT. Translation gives CASGRGADSGAQYF.

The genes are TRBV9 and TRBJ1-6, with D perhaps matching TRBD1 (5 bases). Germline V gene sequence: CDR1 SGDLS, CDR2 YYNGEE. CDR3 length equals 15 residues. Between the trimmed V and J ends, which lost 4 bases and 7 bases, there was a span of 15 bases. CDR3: CASSSIDSLNSPLHF. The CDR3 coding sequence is TGTGCCAGCAGCTCAATTGACAGTTTGAATTCACCCCTCCACTTT.